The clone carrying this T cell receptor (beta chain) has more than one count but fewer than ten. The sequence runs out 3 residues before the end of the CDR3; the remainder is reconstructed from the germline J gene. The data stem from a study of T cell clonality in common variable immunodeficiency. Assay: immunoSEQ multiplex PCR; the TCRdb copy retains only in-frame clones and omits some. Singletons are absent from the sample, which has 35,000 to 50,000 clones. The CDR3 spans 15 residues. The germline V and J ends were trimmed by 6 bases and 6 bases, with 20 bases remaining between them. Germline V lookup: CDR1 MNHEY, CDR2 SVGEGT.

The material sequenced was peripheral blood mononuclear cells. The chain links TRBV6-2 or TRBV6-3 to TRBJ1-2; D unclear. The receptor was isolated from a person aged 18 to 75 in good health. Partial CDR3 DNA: TGTGCCAGCAGATTCTCCAGGACGGCCGGGGATGGC. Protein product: CASRFSRTAGDG. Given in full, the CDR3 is CASRFSRTAGDGYTF.